Listed below are T cell receptor beta chains from one sample, sequenced in a study of cytomegalovirus exposure and HLA in healthy donors. Profiling relied on immunoSEQ multiplex PCR, and the TCRdb table lists in-frame clones only, not all of them. The sample holds under 150,000 clones, roughly 72% seen once. What was sequenced was PBMCs. These receptors came from a middle-aged woman in good health and CMV-seropositive. The CDR3 runs from the conserved cysteine through the conserved F or W. A D gene is named only where the DNA matches it firmly. Clone size is stated in some rows and not others, as once, few, many or a class when expanded.

TRBV9	-	-	TRBJ1-1	TGTGCCAGCAGCGTCAATCCGCAGGGGAACACTGAAGCTTTCTTT	CASSVNPQGNTEAFF
TRBV7-6	-	-	TRBJ2-1	TGTGCCAGCAGCTCTATAAGGGCGGGGAATGAGCAGTTCTTC	CASSSIRAGNEQFF
TRBV6-1	-	-	TRBJ2-5	TGTGCCACGACGCGGGAGACCCAGTACTTC	CATTRETQYF
TRBV4-2	-	-	TRBJ1-2	TGTGCCAGCAGCCAAGATCGGGGGTGGGCCACCTATGGCTACACCTTC	CASSQDRGWATYGYTF
TRBV25-1	-	-	TRBJ2-7	TGTGCCAGCAGCCGACAGGCGATCTCCTACGAGCAGTACTTC	CASSRQAISYEQYF
TRBV28	-	-	TRBJ2-7	TGTGCCAGCAGTTTGCCCGCGCGGGTTATCGAGCAGTACTTC	CASSLPARVIEQYF
TRBV7-6	-	-	TRBJ1-3	TGTGCCAGCAGCTTAGCCGCAGACTCCTCTGGAAACACCATATATTTT	CASSLAADSSGNTIYF
TRBV4-2	-	-	TRBJ2-3	TGTGCCAGCAGCCAAGGAACGGGACTCCGGTTAGGTACGCAGTATTTT	CASSQGTGLRLGTQYF
TRBV6-5	few	TRBD1	TRBJ1-2	TGTGCCAGCAGTCCCGGACAGGGGGCGGATTATGGCTACACCTTC	CASSPGQGADYGYTF
TRBV19	-	TRBD1	TRBJ2-3	TGTGCCAGTAGCCCTTCCTTAATGAACAGGGGGGATACGCAGTATTTT	CASSPSLMNRGDTQYF
TRBV5-1	few	TRBD2	TRBJ2-3	TGCGCCAGCAGTCCGGGACTAGCCGAGGCCGGATACACAGATACGCAGTATTTT	CASSPGLAEAGYTDTQYF
TRBV7-9	-	-	TRBJ1-1	TGTGCCAGCAGCCACGTGGAGGGGAACACTGAAGCTTTCTTT	CASSHVEGNTEAFF
TRBV18	-	-	TRBJ2-3	TGTGCCAGCTCACCCCAGGGACTCCCTAGCACAGATACGCAGTATTTT	CASSPQGLPSTDTQYF
TRBV14	once	-	TRBJ2-1	TGTGCCAGCAGCCAAGTACAGGGTGGTCTCAATGAGCAGTTCTTC	CASSQVQGGLNEQFF
TRBV7-6	once	-	TRBJ1-1	TGTGCCAGCAAACAGGGACACTTGAACACTGAAGCTTTCTTT	CASKQGHLNTEAFF
TRBV15	-	-	TRBJ1-6	TGTGCCACCGCGGGGGGCTGGGATAATTCACCCCTCCACTTT	CATAGGWDNSPLHF
TRBV7-9	-	-	TRBJ1-4	TGTGCCAGCAGCCCGGGGGGGGGCGATGAAAAACTGTTTTTT	CASSPGGGDEKLFF
TRBV7-2	-	-	TRBJ1-1	TGTGCCAGCAGCTCGTACAGCTTCATGAACACTGAAACTTTCTTT	CASSSYSFMNTETFF
TRBV30	few	TRBD1	TRBJ1-4	TGTGCCTGGAGTGTAGGGACAGGTGAAAAACTGTTTTTT	CAWSVGTGEKLFF
TRBV5-5	-	-	TRBJ1-2	TGTGCCAGCAGCTTTTCGAACTATGGCTACACCTTC	CASSFSNYGYTF
TRBV6-5	-	-	TRBJ1-5	TGTGCCAGCAGTTACTTTCGGGATCAGCCCCAGCATTTT	CASSYFRDQPQHF
TRBV15	-	TRBD2	TRBJ2-1	TGTGCCACCAGCGACCGGGGGACTAGCTTGGGCAATGAGCAGTTCTTC	CATSDRGTSLGNEQFF
TRBV19	-	-	TRBJ2-2	TGTGCCAGTAGTATCCTAGGAGACACCGGGGAGCTGTTTTTT	CASSILGDTGELFF
TRBV5-1	once	TRBD2	TRBJ2-7	TGCGCCAGCAGCTTGGCAGGGCGGGGGATCCCCTACGAGCAGTACTTC	CASSLAGRGIPYEQYF
TRBV6-5	few	-	TRBJ2-3	TGTGCCAGCAGTAGGGGCAGGGGCGCAGATACGCAGTATTTT	CASSRGRGADTQYF
TRBV18	-	TRBD2	TRBJ2-2	TGTGCCAGCTCACCCAGACTAGCGGGAGCCCGCCCGGGGGAGCTGTTTTTT	CASSPRLAGARPGELFF
TRBV5-1	-	TRBD2	TRBJ2-5	TGCGCCAGCAGCTTGGAAGTACTAGCGGGCCAAGAGACCCAGTACTTC	CASSLEVLAGQETQYF
TRBV19	-	-	TRBJ1-1	TGTGCCAGTAGTTGGCAGATGAACACTGAAGCTTTCTTT	CASSWQMNTEAFF
TRBV5-1	few	TRBD2	TRBJ2-2	TGCGCCAGCAGCTTGGCCGGACTAGCGGGAGGGCCTCGGACCGGGGAGCTGTTTTTT	CASSLAGLAGGPRTGELFF
TRBV5-1	-	-	TRBJ2-6	TGCGCCAGCAGCTTGGATCCGGCAGGGAAAGGCTCTGGGGCCAACGTCCTGACTTTC	CASSLDPAGKGSGANVLTF
TRBV4-2	-	-	TRBJ1-1	TGTGCCAGCAGCCAAGACCCCTTGAACACTGAAGCTTTCTTT	CASSQDPLNTEAFF
TRBV6-1	-	-	TRBJ1-3	TGTGCCAGCCAGTTAACAGGGCACTCTGGAAACACCATATATTTT	CASQLTGHSGNTIYF
TRBV5-5	-	TRBD1	TRBJ2-5	TGTGCCAGCAGCTTGCTATTGACAGGGAAAGAGACCCAGTACTTC	CASSLLLTGKETQYF
TRBV7-8	-	-	TRBJ1-1	TGTGCCAGCAGCTTCAGGACAGCTAACACTGAAGCTTTCTTT	CASSFRTANTEAFF
TRBV7-9	-	-	TRBJ2-2	TGTGCCAGCAGCCCCTTGGGAGCCCTCGCGAACACCGGGGAGCTGTTTTTT	CASSPLGALANTGELFF
TRBV6-4	few	-	TRBJ2-3	TGTGCCAGCAGTACCACTAGGACGGGAGATACGCAGTATTTT	CASSTTRTGDTQYF
TRBV25-1	-	-	TRBJ2-2	TGTGCCAGCAGTCCCCTGGGGCAGACCGGGGAGCTGTTTTTT	CASSPLGQTGELFF
TRBV18	-	-	TRBJ2-5	TGTGCCAGCTCACCACCCGAACACGGGGGGACCCAGTACTTC	CASSPPEHGGTQYF
TRBV5-6	-	-	TRBJ2-2	TGTGCCAGCAGCTGGGTGGGTCAGGTAAACACCGGGGAGCTGTTTTTT	CASSWVGQVNTGELFF
TRBV5-4	-	TRBD1	TRBJ1-2	TGTGCCGGCAGCTTGGCCAAGGGACAGGGAAACTATGGCTACACCTTC	CAGSLAKGQGNYGYTF
TRBV2	-	TRBD2	TRBJ2-1	TGTGCCAGCAGTGATGTACTAGCGGGAGAGTTCTCCTACAATGAGCAGTTCTTC	CASSDVLAGEFSYNEQFF